Listed here are 10 T cell receptor beta chains from one sample, sequenced in a study of CD8+ T cells in alopecia areata (dated by TCRdb to about 2018). This specimen's time point label, per the study, means: 4 weeks on oral tofacitinib. The sample's treatment or condition label is to be understood as: oral pan-JAK inhibitor, 5-10 mg twice daily. Library construction relied on the immunoSEQ multiplex PCR assay. To provide template for TCR sequencing, every sample had RNA extracted and reverse transcribed into cDNA. Imported from immuneACCESS, the table was reduced by TCRdb to in-frame sequences with V and J called. These copies leave out some clones; in studies compared against another copy, an unresolved V gene accounts for under half, and the cause of the remainder is not known. The sample records more than 90,000 clones, about 54% of which are singletons. Around 30% of the sample is taken by the ten largest.

Here the sequenced sample was CD8+ T cells sorted from blood, taken at week 4, from a patient treated with tofacitinib. The receptors were sampled from a human donor with alopecia areata.

The chain combines TRBV27 with TRBJ2-5; the D is unclear. The germline V gene has CDR1 MNHEY and CDR2 SMNVEV (reference sequence). CDR3 length equals 13 residues. V lost 0 bases, J lost 5 bases, and 7 bases lay in between. This chain's CDR3 is CASSLSWTETQYF. The CDR3 DNA reads TGTGCCAGCAGTTTATCGTGGACGGAGACCCAGTACTTC.

This clone was seen more than once but under ten times. V is TRBV9 and J is TRBJ1-5; 7 nucleotides match TRBD1. The CDR3 totals 14 residues. Per the germline V gene, CDR1 is SGDLS and CDR2 is YYNGEE. V was pared by 3 bases and J by 4 bases, with 4 bases of the junction left unmatched. The CDR3 loop is CASSATGINQPQHF. CDR3 bases: TGTGCCAGCAGCGCGACAGGGATAAATCAGCCCCAGCATTTT.

This chain links TRBV30 with TRBJ1-1; TRBD1 agrees at 8 bases. CDR1 and CDR2 (germline): GTSNPN, SVGIG (reference sequence). V lost 2 bases, J lost 5 bases, and 4 bases stayed unmatched. The length of the CDR3 is 13 residues. CDR3 loop: CAWSPRTGTEAFF. The DNA of the CDR3 is TGTGCCTGGAGTCCCCGGACAGGGACTGAAGCTTTCTTT.

The rearrangement links TRBV11-2 to TRBJ1-5; D unclear. The germline V gene has CDR1 SGHAT and CDR2 FQNNGV. There are 13 residues in the CDR3. Trimming shortened V by 5 bases and J by 6 bases, and 11 bases separated the two germline ends. The CDR3 sequence: CASSVGLGQPQHF. Here the CDR3 DNA reads TGTGCCAGCAGCGTAGGCCTTGGTCAGCCCCAGCATTTT.

In this sample, this clone turned up a few times. The rearrangement joins TRBV10-3 to TRBJ1-5; a weak D match, TRBD1 (5 bases). The CDR3 runs 15 residues. Per germline, CDR1 ENHRY and CDR2 SYGVKD. With 6 bases removed from V and 2 bases from J, the gap between germline ends came to 14 bases. The CDR3 DNA follows: TGTGCCATCAGGTGGGGACCGGGGGGCAATCAGCCCCAGCATTTT. It is translated as CAIRWGPGGNQPQHF.

The chain couples TRBV9 to TRBJ1-6; D not resolved. Germline V gene sequence: CDR1 SGDLS, CDR2 YYNGEE. The CDR3 spans 13 residues. The germline V and J ends were trimmed by 0 bases and 8 bases, with 6 bases remaining between them. The CDR3 region has the DNA TGTGCCAGCAGCGTAGGTTCGCATTCACCCCTCCACTTT. Protein sequence: CASSVGSHSPLHF.

J is TRBJ2-5 and V is TRBV15; a possible D gene is TRBD1 (5 bases). V lost 0 bases, J lost 4 bases, and 12 bases lay in between. CDR1 and CDR2 (germline): LNHNV, YYDKDF (reference sequence). This CDR3 comprises 15 residues. CDR3 protein: CATSRDGQGGETQYF. The CDR3, as DNA: TGTGCCACCAGCAGAGATGGCCAGGGTGGAGAGACCCAGTACTTC.

The CDR3 is CAWSQTGNYGYTF. The DNA of the CDR3 is TGTGCCTGGAGTCAAACAGGGAACTATGGCTACACCTTC. This chain connects TRBV30 to TRBJ1-2; a weak D match, TRBD1 (6 bases). From germline, CDR1 is GTSNPN and CDR2 SVGIG (reference sequence). CDR3 size: 13 residues. Trimming left V 2 bases short and J 2 bases short, with 9 bases between.

The chain employs TRBV30 and TRBJ1-1; D is undetermined. The germline CDR1 and CDR2 sequences are GTSNPN and SVGIG (reference sequence). The length of the CDR3 is 11 residues. V was clipped by 4 bases and J by 3 bases, with 6 bases between them. CDR3 amino acids: CAWNQDTEAFF. Written as DNA, the CDR3 is TGTGCCTGGAACCAAGACACTGAAGCTTTCTTT. Supplemented by reference TRBV30 and TRBJ1-1, the full variable domain reads SQTIHQWPATLVQPVGSPLSLECTVEGTSNPNLYWYRQAAGRGLQLLFYSVGIGQISSEVPQNLSASRPQDRQFILSSKKLLLSDSGFYLCAWNQDTEAFFGQGTRLTVV.

V is TRBV29-1 and J is TRBJ2-2; no reliable D call. In germline, CDR1 is SQVTM, CDR2 ANQGSEA. V dropped 3 bases and J dropped 6 bases, with 2 bases sitting between them. The CDR3 consists of 10 residues. The CDR3 bases are TGCAGCGTTGAGGCCGGGGAGCTGTTTTTT. Translation gives CSVEAGELFF.